This entry concerns a single TCR beta chain. As yet, its antigen is unknown. The CDR3 runs 13 residues. V lost 9 bases and J 2 bases, leaving 14 bases between the germline ends. From germline, CDR1 is SGHRS and CDR2 YFSETQ. MiXCR was run by TCRdb on the RT-PCR reads, yielding one entry per CDR3 protein. Among roughly 160,000 distinct CDR3 sequences, around 11% were seen once, and the ten largest hold roughly 36%. These data are taken from a study of response to subunit inactivated influenza vaccine. Study outcomes and limitations: Authors suggested seasonal influenza vaccinations each recruit few new T cells.

The chain couples TRBV5-1 to TRBJ2-5; D is perhaps TRBD1 (6 bases). Sequenced here: CD8+ T cells sorted from PBMCs, sampled roughly 24 months after vaccination. This TCR was recovered from a man between 50 and 75 years old who received an inactivated influenza vaccine. The CDR3 is CATLGQRQETQYF. The CDR3 bases are TGCGCCACCCTAGGACAGCGACAAGAGACCCAGTACTTC.